This entry describes one T cell receptor (beta chain). A negative magnetic separation step was used to enrich total CD8+ T cells. Duplicate roughly 140,000-cell vials of sorted CD8+ T cells per subset supplied the RNA. UMI-labeled 5' RACE was the method by which TCR beta libraries were made. Each CDR3 protein gets one entry in TCRdb, which reprocessed the 5' RACE reads and gives no DNA. The table lists 7,200 or so distinct CDR3 sequences. The data stem from a study of human CD8 memory T cell subsets. Germline loops: CDR1 ENHRY, CDR2 SYGVKD. This CDR3 comprises 18 residues. This chain connects TRBV10-3 to TRBJ2-3; TCRdb names TRBD2, which stays unverified in the absence of DNA. The specimen sequenced was CD8+ T cells from PBMCs. The source is a human donor in good health. The CDR3 loop reads CAISDYEGGHHGADTQYF.